These 3 T cell receptor beta chains originate from one sample sequenced in a study of tumor and adjacent non-tumor tissue in lung cancer. RNA was extracted from bulk tissue without any cell sorting. The library came from three nested PCR rounds adapted from ARM-PCR protocols. TCRdb processed the multiplex PCR reads anew with MiXCR; each CDR3 protein has one entry. This sample has approximately 76,000 distinct CDR3 sequences; around 65% occur once, and the top ten carry around 13%. Sequencing used lung tumor tissue. The receptors here all came from a woman in her seventies with non-small cell lung cancer.

This chain uses TRBV12-5 with TRBJ2-7; D ambiguous. Trimming removed 0 bases from V and 7 bases from J, with 7 bases in between. This CDR3 spans 12 amino acids. Germline CDR1 is LGHNT and CDR2 is FRNRAP. CDR3 protein: CASGLVWREQYF. The CDR3, as DNA: TGTGCTAGTGGTTTGGTTTGGCGGGAGCAGTACTTC.

Regarding this clonotype: Germline and junction disagree at one end, which may indicate a read error. The chain joins TRBV29-1 to TRBJ2-1, with 10 nucleotides matching TRBD2. This CDR3 contains 15 residues. Germline loops: CDR1 SQVTM, CDR2 ANQGSEA. The CDR3 nucleotides read TGCAGCGTTGGAGGGACTAGCGAGTCGGACGGTGAGCAGTCCTTC. As protein: CSVGGTSESDGEQSF.

This clonotype was seen at least ten times. V and J are TRBV5-4 and TRBJ2-1; 10 bases fit TRBD2. The junction had 11 bases not matched to a gene; V was cut back by 4 bases and J by 7 bases. Germline V CDR1 and CDR2: SGHNT, YYREEE (reference sequence). The CDR3 has 16 amino acids. The CDR3 DNA reads TGTGCCAGCAGCCCCCCGAGCGGGAGGGCCGCAAATGAGCAGTTCTTC. Translated: CASSPPSGRAANEQFF.